The rows below give T cell receptor beta chains drawn from one sample of a study of blood T cell repertoires in COVID-19. Profiling relied on immunoSEQ multiplex PCR, and the TCRdb table lists in-frame clones only, not all of them. The data contain roughly 330,000 clones, roughly 87% of them singletons. The material sequenced was peripheral blood. The receptors shown here come from a man aged 30 to 39 with COVID-19, enrolled during active disease. CDR3s include the opening cysteine and the closing phenylalanine or tryptophan. The D gene is left open where the match is weak. Not every row has a clone size; where given, it reads once, few, many or a size class.

clone_size,d_call,v_call,j_call,cdr3_nt,cdr3_aa
NA,TRBD2,TRBV6-5,TRBJ2-2,TGTGCCAGCAGAACTAGCGGGACAAGCGGGGAGCTGTTTTTT,CASRTSGTSGELFF
NA,NA,TRBV3-1/TRBV3-2,TRBJ2-7,TGTGCCAGCAGCCACAGTCAGGGCGATAGCTCCTACGAGCAGTACTTC,CASSHSQGDSSYEQYF
NA,NA,TRBV6-5,TRBJ2-2,TGTGCCAGCAGTCCCGACAGGCTGAACACCGGGGAGCTGTTTTTT,CASSPDRLNTGELFF
NA,NA,TRBV19,TRBJ1-5,TGTGCCAGTATGGACAGATCGAGCAATCAGCCCCAGCATTTT,CASMDRSSNQPQHF
NA,TRBD1,TRBV6-5,TRBJ1-6,TGTGCCAGCAGTTACTCGGGACAGCTAAATTCACCCCTCCACTTT,CASSYSGQLNSPLHF
NA,TRBD1,TRBV7-2,TRBJ1-6,TGTGCCAGCAGCTTGAACAGGGGGAAGTATTCACCCCTCCACTTT,CASSLNRGKYSPLHF
NA,TRBD1,TRBV3-1/TRBV3-2,TRBJ1-3,TGTGCCAGCAGCACCTCCGGGAAACAGGGGGCAAAAGGAAACACCATATATTTT,CASSTSGKQGAKGNTIYF
NA,TRBD1,TRBV7-2,TRBJ1-2,TGTGCCAGCAGCTTACAGGGGGAGTATGGCTACACCTTC,CASSLQGEYGYTF
NA,NA,TRBV5-6,TRBJ1-1,TGTGCCAGCAGCCAGACAGGATTCACTGAAGCTTTCTTT,CASSQTGFTEAFF
NA,NA,TRBV28,TRBJ1-2,TGTGCCAGCAGTTTTGAGGCGTATGGCTACACCTTC,CASSFEAYGYTF
NA,NA,TRBV19,TRBJ1-2,TGTGCCAGTAGTATTCTTCTCCCGTTTAACTATGGCTACACCTTC,CASSILLPFNYGYTF
NA,TRBD2,TRBV6-2/TRBV6-3,TRBJ2-1,TGTGCCAGCAGCGACCGTACCTTAGCGGGAGAGCAGTTCTTC,CASSDRTLAGEQFF
NA,NA,TRBV5-4,TRBJ2-1,TGTGCCAGCAGCTTATCTAGTTCGAATGAGCAGTTCTTC,CASSLSSSNEQFF
once,NA,TRBV7-6,TRBJ2-2,TGTGCCAGCAGCCTAGGTCGCCCCCGGGGGGCGATAAACACCGGGGAGCTGTTTTTT,CASSLGRPRGAINTGELFF
NA,NA,TRBV6-6,TRBJ1-3,TGTGCCAGCAGTCCGGACAGTTCCTCTGGAAACACCATATATTTT,CASSPDSSSGNTIYF
many,TRBD1,TRBV4-2,TRBJ2-7,TGTGCCAGCAGCCAAGATCAGGGGGCGAGCTCCTACGAGCAGTACTTC,CASSQDQGASSYEQYF
NA,NA,TRBV19,TRBJ1-3,TGTGCCAGTAGGCCAATTACGGACAGCTTCTCTGGAAACACCATATATTTT,CASRPITDSFSGNTIYF
NA,NA,TRBV7-2,TRBJ2-7,TGTGCCAGCAGTCAGGGTTACAGCTCCTACGAGCAGTACTTC,CASSQGYSSYEQYF
many,NA,TRBV7-9,TRBJ2-3,TGTGCCAGCTTTCTAGGTCTAGCAGATACGCAGTATTTT,CASFLGLADTQYF
NA,TRBD2,TRBV6-6,TRBJ2-1,TGTGCCAGCAGTTACACCACTAGCGAAGGCAATGAGCAGTTCTTC,CASSYTTSEGNEQFF
NA,TRBD1,TRBV5-3,TRBJ1-2,TGTGCCAGAAGCCCCCGGACAGGGGGTGGCTACACCTTC,CARSPRTGGGYTF
NA,TRBD1,TRBV6-5,TRBJ1-5,TGTGCCAGCAACCCCGGGACAGGGTACAATCAGCCCCAGCATTTT,CASNPGTGYNQPQHF
NA,NA,TRBV9,TRBJ2-7,TGTGCCAGCAGCGTAGGGGGAGTTTCCTACGAGCAGTACTTC,CASSVGGVSYEQYF
NA,NA,TRBV5-6,TRBJ1-3,TGTGCCAGCAGCTTCCAAGCGGGGTTTGGAAACACCATATATTTT,CASSFQAGFGNTIYF
NA,TRBD2,TRBV30,TRBJ2-1,TGTGCCTGGGTGGGGACTAGCGGGAGAATTTCCTATGAGCAGTTCTTC,CAWVGTSGRISYEQFF
NA,TRBD1,TRBV24-1,TRBJ2-3,TGTGCCACCAGTGACCCGACCGGACAGGGTGTGGATACGCAGTATTTT,CATSDPTGQGVDTQYF
NA,TRBD2,TRBV15,TRBJ2-3,TGTGCCACCAGCACCGGGACTAGCGGGGGTCAAGATACGCAGTATTTT,CATSTGTSGGQDTQYF
NA,NA,TRBV10-3,TRBJ2-7,TGTGCCATCAGTGATTATTACGAGCAGTACTTC,CAISDYYEQYF
NA,TRBD2,TRBV7-8,TRBJ2-3,TGTGCCAGCAGCCCCGGGGGGAGTGGGCATTTT,CASSPGGSGHF
few,NA,TRBV7-8,TRBJ1-1,TGTGCCAGCAGCTTAGTCGGGGGGGCTAGCACTGAAGCTTTCTTT,CASSLVGGASTEAFF
NA,NA,TRBV3-1/TRBV3-2,TRBJ2-7,TGTGCCAGCAGCCAACAGACTAGTTTCGAGCAGTACTTC,CASSQQTSFEQYF
NA,NA,TRBV29-1,TRBJ1-1,TGCAGCGTACCCCCACGGTCCACGAACACTGAAGCTTTCTTT,CSVPPRSTNTEAFF
few,NA,TRBV5-1,TRBJ2-7,TGCGCCAGCAGCTTGGGCGGGGGCGGGTACGAGCAGTACTTC,CASSLGGGGYEQYF
NA,TRBD1,TRBV7-9,TRBJ1-5,TGTGCCAGCAGCCGTGGGGACAGCTACAATCAGCCCCAGCATTTT,CASSRGDSYNQPQHF
NA,NA,TRBV10-3,TRBJ2-2,TGTGCCATCAGTGATCAGGGGCCCGGGGAGCTGTTTTTT,CAISDQGPGELFF
NA,NA,TRBV2,TRBJ2-1,TGTGCCAGCAGTGAACAGCGCTCCTACAATGAGCAGTTCTTC,CASSEQRSYNEQFF
NA,NA,TRBV7-2,TRBJ1-6,TGTGCCAGCAGCTCGGAGGAACGCCCCAATTCACCCCTCCACTTT,CASSSEERPNSPLHF
NA,TRBD2,TRBV4-2,TRBJ2-1,TGTGCCAGCAGCACGACTAGCGGGGGGGCCTTCAATGAGCAGTTCTTC,CASSTTSGGAFNEQFF
NA,NA,TRBV28,TRBJ1-2,TGTGCCAGCAGTTTCCGGGGGTTCGAGGGCTACACCTTC,CASSFRGFEGYTF
NA,TRBD2,TRBV7-2,TRBJ2-3,TGTGCCAGCAGCCAAGGGACTAGCGGGGGCCCATCCTACACGCAGTATTTT,CASSQGTSGGPSYTQYF
NA,NA,TRBV3-1/TRBV3-2,TRBJ2-7,TGTGCCAGCAGCCAAAAAAGCCCGGGTAGGGAGCAGTACTTC,CASSQKSPGREQYF
NA,TRBD2,TRBV2,TRBJ2-7,TGTGCCAGCAGTGGAACTAGCGGGGGTTACGAGCAGTACTTC,CASSGTSGGYEQYF
NA,TRBD2,TRBV3-1/TRBV3-2,TRBJ2-3,TGTGCCAGCAGCCGGGGACTAGGACCGGATACGCAGTATTTT,CASSRGLGPDTQYF
NA,TRBD1,TRBV6-1,TRBJ2-7,TGTGCCAGCAGAGAACCCAATTCCGGGACAGGATCCTACGAGCAGTACTTC,CASREPNSGTGSYEQYF
NA,TRBD1,TRBV28,TRBJ1-2,TGTGCCAGCAGCTCGACAGGGGAAATAATCTATGGCTACACCTTC,CASSSTGEIIYGYTF
NA,NA,TRBV11-1,TRBJ2-1,TGTGCCAGCAGCTTTACGAGGGGGGGGAGGGTCAATGAGCAGTTCTTC,CASSFTRGGRVNEQFF
once,TRBD1,TRBV3-1/TRBV3-2,TRBJ1-4,TGTGCCAGCAGCCGAGAGGGCAGGGGGTATGAAAAACTGTTTTTT,CASSREGRGYEKLFF
NA,NA,TRBV6-5,TRBJ1-2,TGTGCCAGCACCCCTACGTGGGGCGGCTACACCTTC,CASTPTWGGYTF
NA,NA,TRBV11-2,TRBJ2-1,TGTGCCAGCAGATACAGGAGGGGTTGGGACAATGAGCAGTTCTTC,CASRYRRGWDNEQFF
NA,TRBD1,TRBV30,TRBJ2-7,TGTGCCTGGAGTCCCGGGAAAACAGGGGGCCACGAGCAGTACTTC,CAWSPGKTGGHEQYF
NA,NA,TRBV27,TRBJ1-2,TGTGCCAGCAGTTTCAGGAATCAGAAAGCTGGCTACACCTTC,CASSFRNQKAGYTF
NA,TRBD2,TRBV6-5,TRBJ2-1,TGTGCCAGCAGTTACTCCCTAGCGGGAGATACGACTGAGCAGTTCTTC,CASSYSLAGDTTEQFF
NA,NA,TRBV4-3,TRBJ1-2,TGCGCCAGCAGCCAAGCCACAGGGAGCTATGGCTACACCTTC,CASSQATGSYGYTF
NA,TRBD1,TRBV12-5,TRBJ2-5,TGTGCTAGTGGGACAGGGGGAAGTCAACAAGAGACCCAGTACTTC,CASGTGGSQQETQYF
NA,NA,TRBV6-5,TRBJ1-1,TGTGCCAGCAGTTACTCCCATCAGGTTTCGAACACTGAAGCTTTCTTT,CASSYSHQVSNTEAFF